Listed here are 10 T cell receptor beta chains from one sample, sequenced in a study of blood T cell repertoires in COVID-19. Data came from immunoSEQ multiplex PCR; TCRdb stores just in-frame clones and leaves some out. The data show about 100,000 clones, with roughly four fifths seen just once and 4% to 5% held by the top ten. The sample was peripheral blood. The receptors come from a woman between 65 and 79 years old with acute or convalescent COVID-19.

The rearrangement uses TRBV5-8 and TRBJ2-7, with D tentatively TRBD1 (6 bases). The CDR3 loop spans 14 amino acids. Germline V gene data show CDR1 as SGHTS and CDR2 as YDEGEE. V lost 2 bases and J lost 7, with 16 bases in between. Here the CDR3 reads CASSFRGLVSEQYV. CDR3 sequence (DNA): TGTGCCAGCAGCTTCAGGGGCCTCGTTTCAGAGCAGTACGTC.

V usage is TRBV19 and J usage is TRBJ1-5; unclear D gene. CDR1 is LNHDA and CDR2 is SQIVND in the germline V gene (reference sequence). The CDR3 has 15 amino acids. Trimming cost V 3 bases and J 2 bases, with 11 bases left between them. The DNA for the CDR3 is TGTGCCAGTAGTATTGTTTTACGGGGCAATCAGCCCCAGCATTTT. The encoded protein is CASSIVLRGNQPQHF.

CDR3 DNA sequence: TGTGCCAGTATCGGACAGGGACAAGGCTACACCTTC. It translates to CASIGQGQGYTF. The genes are TRBV19 and TRBJ1-2; TRBD1 agrees at 8 bases. V was clipped by 7 bases and J by 8 bases; unmatched bases: 6. Germline CDR1 reads LNHDA; CDR2 reads SQIVND (reference sequence). CDR3 size: 12 residues.

The chain joins TRBV5-1 to TRBJ2-1; TRBD2 matches 12 bases. Germline CDR1 SGHRS, CDR2 YFSETQ. The junction had 3 bases not matched to a gene; V was cut back by 4 bases and J by 7 bases. The CDR3 is 14 residues long. The CDR3 DNA reads as TGCGCCAGCAGCACACTAGCGGGAGGAAATGAGCAGTTCTTC. This gives the protein CASSTLAGGNEQFF.

The gene calls are TRBV10-2 and TRBJ1-2; TRBD1 matches at 10 bases. V lost 6 bases and J lost 7; bases outside the gene matches: 8. The CDR3 has 14 residues. The germline V gene encodes CDR1 WSHSY and CDR2 SAAADI. As DNA, the CDR3 is TGCGCCAGCAGCCCGGACAGGGGGTGGGGTGGCTACACCTTC. Its translation: CASSPDRGWGGYTF.

The genes are TRBV4-3 and TRBJ1-6; D possibly corresponds to TRBD1 (5 bases). This CDR3 is 14 amino acids long. The germline V and J ends were trimmed by 0 bases and 7 bases, with 7 bases remaining between them. Germline-derived CDR1 and CDR2 are LGHNA and YSLEER. CDR3 in DNA: TGCGCCAGCAGCCAAGAACAGGCAAATTCACCCCTCCACTTT. Translation: CASSQEQANSPLHF.

This chain joins TRBV7-8 and TRBJ2-3; the match to TRBD2 covers 12 bases. The CDR3 loop spans 17 amino acids. With 4 bases clipped from V and 0 bases from J, the junction kept 5 bases outside the gene matches. CDR1 and CDR2 (germline): SGHVS, FQNEAQ. The CDR3 protein is CASSSWTSGESTDTQYF. The CDR3 DNA follows: TGTGCCAGCAGCTCCTGGACTAGCGGGGAAAGCACAGATACGCAGTATTTT. Combining the CDR3 with reference TRBV7-8 and TRBJ2-3 gives the whole variable domain GAGVSQSPRYKVAKRGQDVALRCDPISGHVSLFWYQQALGQGPEFLTYFQNEAQLDKSGLPSDRFFAERPEGSVSTLKIQRTQQEDSAVYLCASSSWTSGESTDTQYFGPGTRLTVL.

CDR3 loop: CASSTLSSTGELFF. In DNA form, the CDR3 reads TGTGCCAGCAGCACACTAAGTTCCACCGGGGAGCTGTTTTTT. The chain carries TRBV28 and TRBJ2-2; the D is unclear. From germline, CDR1 is MDHEN and CDR2 SYDVKM. The CDR3 runs 14 residues. The V end lost 6 bases, the J end lost 4 bases, and 12 bases lay between the germline ends.

This chain uses TRBV6-5 with TRBJ2-7; possible D gene TRBD2, 6 bases. CDR1 is MNHEY, CDR2 SVGAGI, per germline. V dropped 6 bases and J dropped 0 bases, with 9 bases sitting between them. This CDR3 comprises 13 residues. CDR3 nucleotides: TGTGCCAGCAGCCCCGGGGGCTCCTACGAGCAGTACTTC. Amino acids: CASSPGGSYEQYF.

The gene calls are TRBV18 and TRBJ1-5; D possibly corresponds to TRBD1 (5 bases). Germline CDR1 is KGHSH and CDR2 is LQKENI. Trimming removed 3 bases at V and 0 bases at J, with 6 bases between. The CDR3 is 14 amino acids. CDR3 nucleotide sequence: TGTGCCAGCTCACCCCAGGGTAGCAATCAGCCCCAGCATTTT. As protein: CASSPQGSNQPQHF. The whole variable domain, filled in from reference TRBV18 and TRBJ1-5, reads NAGVMQNPRHLVRRRGQEARLRCSPMKGHSHVYWYRQLPEEGLKFMVYLQKENIIDESGMPKERFSAEFPKEGPSILRIQQVVRGDSAAYFCASSPQGSNQPQHFGDGTRLSIL.